A single sample is the source of the 32 T cell receptor beta chains below, sequenced in a study of blood T cell repertoires in COVID-19. The data were produced by immunoSEQ multiplex PCR, yet TCRdb's version contains in-frame clones alone and is incomplete. The sample consists of over 130,000 clones, around 83% of them appearing once. The sequencing input was peripheral blood. These receptors all stem from a woman aged 80 or over with acute or convalescent COVID-19.

This clone has only one observation. This rearrangement joins TRBV3-1 (or the pseudogene TRBV3-2) to TRBJ1-3; D not resolved. The CDR3 has 13 amino acids. V was pared by 4 bases and J by 2 bases, with 6 bases between. Germline V gene lookup returns CDR1 LGHDT and CDR2 YNNKEL (reference sequence). The CDR3: CASSPRAGNTIYF. The CDR3 DNA follows: TGTGCCAGCAGCCCTCGAGCTGGAAACACCATATATTTT.

This clone appeared once. The rearrangement joins TRBV12-3 or TRBV12-4 to TRBJ1-6; possibly TRBD1 for D (5 bases). The CDR3 has 13 amino acids. V was shortened by 3 bases and J by 12 bases, with 12 bases between the two germline ends. CDR3 in DNA: TGTGCCAGCAGTTTTCTACAGGCGCAACCCCTCCACTTT. This sequence encodes CASSFLQAQPLHF.

V and J are TRBV5-1 and TRBJ2-1, with a possible D match to TRBD1 (6 bases). This CDR3 spans 14 amino acids. Germline V gene data show CDR1 as SGHRS and CDR2 as YFSETQ. V shed 4 bases and J shed 4 bases, with 12 bases lying between them. The CDR3 protein is CASSPAGQYNEQFF. CDR3 coding DNA: TGCGCCAGCAGCCCCGCCGGACAGTACAATGAGCAGTTCTTC.

The chain recombines TRBV4-1 with TRBJ1-2; TRBD1 agrees at 8 bases. This CDR3 contains 16 residues. The germline CDR1 and CDR2 sequences are MGHRA and YSYEKL. Germline trimming cut 4 bases from V and 4 bases from J; bases unmatched to any gene: 11. CDR3 DNA sequence: TGCGCCAGCAGCCGAGACCCAGGGGGCTCGAGCTATGGCTACACCTTC. Translated: CASSRDPGGSSYGYTF.

This clone turned up a few times. The chain employs TRBV16 and TRBJ2-7; D is possibly TRBD2 (6 bases). V was cut by 1 base and J by 3 bases, with 10 bases left in between. The CDR3 covers 14 residues. In germline, CDR1 is KGHSY, CDR2 FQNENV. The CDR3 region is CASSQYGGYYEQYF. In nucleotides, the CDR3 is TGTGCCAGCAGCCAATATGGGGGGTACTACGAGCAGTACTTC.

This clone turned up a few times. CDR3 protein: CAIKREPDSYEQYF. Here the CDR3 DNA reads TGTGCCATCAAGCGAGAACCTGATTCCTACGAGCAGTACTTC. V and J are TRBV10-3 and TRBJ2-7; D is uncertain. This CDR3 is 14 amino acids long. CDR1 ENHRY and CDR2 SYGVKD come from the germline V gene. Trimming stripped 7 bases from V and 1 base from J, with 14 bases between.

The chain has TRBV19 and TRBJ2-5; 7 bases align to TRBD2. The CDR3 contains 11 residues. Germline V lookup: CDR1 LNHDA, CDR2 SQIVND (reference sequence). V was pared by 8 bases and J by 4 bases, with 1 base of the junction left unmatched. The CDR3 nucleotides read TGTGCCAGTGGGGGGGGAGAGACCCAGTACTTC. Translating gives CASGGGETQYF.

V is TRBV24-1 and J is TRBJ2-1; 12 positions match TRBD2. This CDR3 contains 15 residues. Trimming cost V 5 bases and J 8 bases; bases outside gene matches: 6. Looked up from germline, CDR1 is KGHDR and CDR2 is SFDVKD. The CDR3 region has the DNA TGTGCCACCAGTGGACTAGCGGGAGTAGGATATGAGCAGTTCTTC. It codes for CATSGLAGVGYEQFF.

Turning to this clone: A read error may produce the germline difference seen at one junction end. This chain uses TRBV7-3 with TRBJ2-3; 12 bases align to TRBD2. Looked up from germline, CDR1 is SGHTA and CDR2 is FQGTGA. The CDR3 consists of 16 residues. CDR3 sequence reads: CASSSPGLAGPDTQYF. CDR3 nucleotides: TGTGCCAGCAGCTCCCCGGGACTAGCGGGTCCAGACACGCAGTATTTT.

This chain links TRBV6-5 with TRBJ2-3; 7 positions agree with TRBD1. The germline V gene encodes CDR1 MNHEY and CDR2 SVGAGI. Trimming removed 4 bases from V and 1 base from J; junction bases left unmatched: 2. This CDR3 contains 14 residues. This CDR3 is CASSSGQGTDTQYF. The CDR3 DNA follows: TGTGCCAGCAGTTCCGGACAGGGCACAGATACGCAGTATTTT.

The rearrangement links TRBV6-5 to TRBJ2-1, with 10 nucleotides matching TRBD2. V lost 5 bases to trimming and J lost 6 bases; unmatched junction nucleotides: 7. CDR1 MNHEY and CDR2 SVGAGI come from the germline V gene. CDR3 length: 15 amino acids. CDR3 protein: CASSHLAGDPNEQFF. In nucleotides, the CDR3 is TGTGCCAGCAGTCACCTAGCGGGGGACCCCAATGAGCAGTTCTTC.

This clone occurred once. Additional DNA sequences in this sample encode the identical CDR3. The V gene is TRBV5-1, the J gene TRBJ1-1; D ambiguous. Germline V lookup: CDR1 SGHRS, CDR2 YFSETQ. V was trimmed by 0 bases and J by 1 base, leaving 7 bases between them. There are 14 residues in the CDR3. The CDR3 is CASSLGARNTEAFF. CDR3 coding DNA: TGCGCCAGCAGCTTGGGGGCGCGGAACACTGAAGCTTTCTTT. Supplemented by reference TRBV5-1 and TRBJ1-1, the full variable domain reads KAGVTQTPRYLIKTRGQQVTLSCSPISGHRSVSWYQQTPGQGLQFLFEYFSETQRNKGNFPGRFSGRQFSNSRSEMNVSTLELGDSALYLCASSLGARNTEAFFGQGTRLTVV.

The chain is built from TRBV7-6 and TRBJ1-2; a possible D gene is TRBD1 (5 bases). This CDR3 spans 15 amino acids. CDR1 and CDR2 from the germline V gene are SGHVS and FNYEAQ. V was pared by 1 base and J by 3 bases, with 12 bases between. Here the CDR3 reads CASSLVSGAYYGYTF. CDR3 nucleotides: TGTGCCAGCAGCTTAGTCTCTGGGGCCTACTATGGCTACACCTTC. Together with reference TRBV7-6 and TRBJ1-2, the CDR3 gives the full variable domain: GAGVSQSPRYKVTKRGQDVALRCDPISGHVSLYWYRQALGQGPEFLTYFNYEAQQDKSGLPNDRFSAERPEGSISTLTIQRTEQRDSAMYRCASSLVSGAYYGYTFGSGTRLTVV.

The CDR3 loop is CAWRANAGSASPLHF. The CDR3 DNA follows: TGTGCCTGGAGAGCTAACGCAGGGTCTGCTTCACCCCTCCACTTT. This chain uses TRBV30 with TRBJ1-6, with D possibly being TRBD1 (5 bases). There are 15 residues in the CDR3. V lost 3 bases and J 9 bases, leaving 18 bases between the germline ends. Germline-derived CDR1 and CDR2 are GTSNPN and SVGIG (reference sequence).

The V and J genes are TRBV5-1 and TRBJ2-5; D perhaps matches TRBD1 (5 bases). The germline V gene encodes CDR1 SGHRS and CDR2 YFSETQ. This CDR3 has 14 amino acids. V was trimmed by 6 bases and J by 4 bases, leaving 16 bases between them. This CDR3 is CASKVRVGGETQYF. The DNA of the CDR3 is TGCGCCAGCAAGGTCAGGGTGGGCGGAGAGACCCAGTACTTC.

The chain combines TRBV12-3 or TRBV12-4 with TRBJ2-7, with D maybe TRBD1 (6 bases). Trimming stripped 6 bases from V and 5 bases from J, with 11 bases between. The length of the CDR3 is 12 residues. The CDR3 spells CASRRDINEQYF. The CDR3, as DNA: TGTGCCAGCAGACGGGACATCAACGAGCAGTACTTC.

Comments on this clone: The junction does not match germline at one end; this may be a read error. This chain uses TRBV28 with TRBJ1-2; D ambiguous. This CDR3 has 12 residues. Germline V gives CDR1 MDHEN, CDR2 SYDVKM. CDR3 coding DNA: TGTGCCAGCAGTGGAGGCTGGCGTGTCTGGGCCTTC. This sequence encodes CASSGGWRVWAF.

The chain recombines TRBV7-2 with TRBJ2-5, with 7 bases lining up with TRBD1. The CDR3 has 13 residues. Trimming removed 1 base from V and 6 bases from J; junction bases left unmatched: 2. Germline CDR1 is SGHTA and CDR2 is FQGNSA. The DNA of the CDR3 is TGTGCCAGCAGCTTAGAGACAGGGAAGACCCAGTACTTC. It translates to CASSLETGKTQYF. Variable domain in full (rest from reference TRBV7-2 and TRBJ2-5): GAGVSQSPSNKVTEKGKDVELRCDPISGHTALYWYRQSLGQGLEFLIYFQGNSAPDKSGLPSDRFSAERTGGSVSTLTIQRTQQEDSAVYLCASSLETGKTQYFGPGTRLLVL.

This clone has a single count. This chain uses TRBV2 with TRBJ2-3; maybe TRBD2 (6 bases). This CDR3 has 15 residues. V was cut by 4 bases and J by 1 base, with 12 bases left in between. CDR1 SNHLY and CDR2 FYNNEI come from the germline V gene. CDR3: CASSALAPGTDTQYF. The CDR3 DNA reads TGTGCCAGCAGTGCCCTAGCGCCCGGCACAGATACGCAGTATTTT.

CDR3 amino acids: CASSPRPGQGANYGYTF. The CDR3 nucleotides are TGTGCCAGCAGTCCGCGACCTGGACAGGGGGCGAACTATGGCTACACCTTC. The rearrangement joins TRBV6-6 to TRBJ1-2; 11 nucleotides line up with TRBD1. CDR1 and CDR2 (germline): MNHNY, SVGAGI (reference sequence). The CDR3 runs 17 residues. J was trimmed by 2 bases and V by 5 bases; bases with no gene match: 10.

Only a few counts were recorded for this clone. The chain combines TRBV30 with TRBJ1-4; TRBD1 is a possible D gene (5 bases). CDR3 size: 13 residues. Germline assignment: CDR1 GTSNPN and CDR2 SVGIG (reference sequence). V lost 8 bases to trimming and J lost 8 bases, with 18 bases between them. This chain's CDR3 is CAGAPRLWEKLFF. The CDR3 nucleotides are TGTGCCGGGGCGCCGCGACTTTGGGAAAAACTGTTTTTT.

The rearrangement links TRBV19 to TRBJ1-1; 7 positions agree with TRBD1. The CDR3 runs 15 residues. In germline, CDR1 is LNHDA, CDR2 SQIVND (reference sequence). The ends lost 4 bases at V and 6 bases at J; junction bases unmatched: 11. CDR3: CASSTTGDWRAEAFF. In nucleotides, the CDR3 is TGTGCCAGTAGTACCACAGGGGATTGGCGCGCTGAAGCTTTCTTT.

The chain carries TRBV3-1 (or the pseudogene TRBV3-2) and TRBJ2-1; 15 nucleotides line up with TRBD2. V dropped 3 bases and J dropped 7; count of bases not matched to a gene: 4. Germline V gives CDR1 LGHDT, CDR2 YNNKEL (reference sequence). The CDR3 length is 16 residues. CDR3 loop: CASSHPGLAGGNEQFF. The CDR3 region has the DNA TGTGCCAGCAGCCACCCCGGACTAGCGGGGGGGAATGAGCAGTTCTTC.

This clone was found once. CDR3 in amino acids: CASSQRQAYGYTF. In DNA, the CDR3 is TGTGCCAGCAGCCAAAGACAGGCATATGGCTACACCTTC. J is TRBJ1-2 and V is TRBV25-1, with D possibly matching TRBD1 (6 bases). CDR3 length equals 13 residues. V was clipped by 6 bases and J by 5 bases, with 13 bases between them. Germline assignment: CDR1 MGHDK and CDR2 SYGVNS.

V is TRBV5-1 and J is TRBJ2-7; 8 nucleotides line up with TRBD2. Germline CDR1 reads SGHRS; CDR2 reads YFSETQ. This CDR3 region has 15 residues. Losses at the gene ends were 4 bases for V and 3 bases for J; bases not matched to a gene: 9. CDR3 loop: CASSPGRDGFYEQYF. The DNA of the CDR3 is TGCGCCAGCAGCCCCGGGAGGGATGGCTTCTACGAGCAGTACTTC.

The chain uses TRBV20-1 and TRBJ1-2; the match to TRBD1 covers 9 bases. This CDR3 is 14 amino acids long. Germline V gene sequence: CDR1 DFQATT, CDR2 SNEGSKA (reference sequence). The V gene end was trimmed by 3 bases and the J gene end by 7 bases; junction bases not matched to a gene: 9. The CDR3 nucleotides are TGCAGTGCTAGTCACGGACAGGGGTTGAGTGGCTACACCTTC. Residues: CSASHGQGLSGYTF.

The rearrangement uses TRBV7-2 and TRBJ2-2, with 10 bases fitting TRBD2. V dropped 5 bases and J dropped 4; count of bases not matched to a gene: 4. Germline assignment: CDR1 SGHTA and CDR2 FQGNSA. This CDR3 region has 15 residues. CDR3 DNA sequence: TGTGCCAGCAGCGCGGGACTAGCGACCACCGGGGAGCTGTTTTTT. It yields the protein CASSAGLATTGELFF. The entire variable domain, with the rest obtained from reference TRBV7-2 and TRBJ2-2, is as follows: GAGVSQSPSNKVTEKGKDVELRCDPISGHTALYWYRQSLGQGLEFLIYFQGNSAPDKSGLPSDRFSAERTGGSVSTLTIQRTQQEDSAVYLCASSAGLATTGELFFGEGSRLTVL.

The chain is built from TRBV10-3 and TRBJ2-3; TRBD2 aligns across 8 bases. The germline gives CDR1 ENHRY, CDR2 SYGVKD. Trimming at V came to 7 bases and at J to 4 bases, leaving 4 bases not matched to a gene. CDR3 length equals 13 residues. DNA of the CDR3: TGTGCCATCAAATCCGGGGGGGCAGATACGCAGTATTTT. The encoded protein is CAIKSGGADTQYF.

V usage is TRBV4-2 and J usage is TRBJ1-6; no clear D. Trimming left V 0 bases short and J 7 bases short, with 13 bases between. Germline CDR1 reads LGHNA; CDR2 reads YNFKEQ. This CDR3 has 16 amino acids. The CDR3 loop reads CASSQDWERFNSPLHF. The CDR3 region has the DNA TGTGCCAGCAGCCAAGATTGGGAGAGGTTCAATTCACCCCTCCACTTT.

The chain recombines TRBV19 with TRBJ2-7; D may be TRBD2 (6 bases). The V gene lost 1 base and the J gene lost 6 bases, with 10 bases spanning the gap. This CDR3 is 13 amino acids long. Germline CDR1 LNHDA, CDR2 SQIVND (reference sequence). CDR3 sequence: CASSIVGSGEQYF. The CDR3 DNA reads TGTGCCAGTAGTATAGTTGGTAGCGGCGAGCAGTACTTC.

The chain combines TRBV5-1 with TRBJ2-7; TRBD1 is a possible D gene (6 bases). The CDR3 has 15 amino acids. Per the germline V gene, CDR1 is SGHRS and CDR2 is YFSETQ. The ends were cut back, 5 bases at V and 1 base at J, with 16 bases in the middle. For the CDR3, the DNA is TGCGCCAGCAGTTTCCAGGGGAGAGGATCCTACGAGCAGTACTTC. Translated, it gives CASSFQGRGSYEQYF.

J is TRBJ2-1 and V is TRBV7-3; a weak D match, TRBD2 (6 bases). Per germline, CDR1 SGHTA and CDR2 FQGTGA. This CDR3 has 14 amino acids. Deletions cut 4 bases from V and 11 bases from J, with 18 bases between. The CDR3 reads CASSSKGGNSQQFF. Here the CDR3 DNA reads TGTGCCAGCAGCTCGAAAGGCGGGAATTCCCAGCAGTTCTTC.